Shown below are 15 T cell receptor beta chains from a single sample sequenced in a study of blood T cells in healthy people across ages (dated by TCRdb to 2015 to 2017). Library prep was done by 5' RACE. The instrument given in TCRdb is Illumina HiSeq 2500. A second PCR of 7 to 11 cycles was performed with a sample-barcoded 5' primer and a J-beta primer mix. TCRdb redid the processing of the public reads, applying fastp at Q25 and MiXCR, and retained in-frame beta chains. Identical CDR3 proteins give one entry, which carries the most common genes and DNA. The sample includes roughly 700,000 distinct CDR3 sequences, with about half observed a single time. The ten largest clones add up to about 32% of the sample. Sequencing used blood. These receptors originate from a woman aged 55-75 years in good health.

The chain carries TRBV7-9 and TRBJ2-2, with 9 bases identical to TRBD1. Germline V gene data show CDR1 as SEHNR and CDR2 as FQNEAQ (reference sequence). This CDR3 is built from 14 residues. Trimming cost V 6 bases and J 6 bases; bases outside gene matches: 5. The CDR3 loop is CASSRDRVAGELFF. CDR3 sequence (DNA): TGTGCCAGCAGTCGGGACAGGGTAGCCGGGGAGCTGTTTTTT.

This clonotype was seen a handful of times. CDR3 nucleotide sequence: TGTGCCAGCAGTTTAGAGCTTCTGGGGGGCGGAGAGACCCAGTACTTC. This translates into CASSLELLGGGETQYF. The chain uses TRBV28 and TRBJ2-5, with D perhaps being TRBD1 or TRBD2 (6 bases each). The V end lost 2 bases, the J end lost 4 bases, and 17 bases lay between the germline ends. CDR1 MDHEN and CDR2 SYDVKM come from the germline V gene. CDR3 length equals 16 residues.

This chain joins TRBV29-1 and TRBJ1-2, with a tentative D call TRBD1 (5 bases). This CDR3 has 12 residues. Between the trimmed V and J ends, which lost 4 bases and 4 bases, there was a span of 10 bases. Germline V gene data show CDR1 as SQVTM and CDR2 as ANQGSEA. The CDR3: CSVVAGFYGYTF. The CDR3, as DNA: TGCAGCGTTGTTGCAGGGTTCTATGGCTACACCTTC.

The chain joins TRBV27 to TRBJ2-1; TRBD1 might be the D (5 bases). This CDR3 comprises 16 residues. Germline V lookup: CDR1 MNHEY, CDR2 SMNVEV (reference sequence). Trimming left V 4 bases short and J 4 bases short, with 17 bases between. The CDR3 reads CASSSPPGQIYNEQFF. CDR3 bases: TGTGCCAGCAGTTCCCCCCCCGGACAAATATACAATGAGCAGTTCTTC.

The chain has TRBV27 and TRBJ2-1; the D gene is possibly TRBD2 (7 bases). Trimming stripped 5 bases from V and 6 bases from J, with 23 bases between. Germline-derived CDR1 and CDR2 are MNHEY and SMNVEV (reference sequence). The CDR3 runs 17 residues. CDR3 in amino acids: CASSPRLIGGGANEQFF. DNA for the CDR3: TGTGCCAGCAGTCCCCGCCTAATAGGGGGAGGGGCCAATGAGCAGTTCTTC.

This sequence joins TRBV6-5 and TRBJ2-5; 13 bases are a match to TRBD2. The DNA end is a closer match to TRBJ2-7, so the J assignment may be wrong. The CDR3 sequence is 14 residues long. CDR1 is MNHEY and CDR2 is SVGAGI in the germline V gene. The CDR3 nucleotides are TGTGCCAGCAGACTAGCGGGAGGGCCGAACGAGCAGTACTTC. Amino acid sequence: CASRLAGGPNEQYF.

V usage is TRBV7-2 and J usage is TRBJ1-5; D ambiguous. This CDR3 comprises 14 residues. The V and J ends lost 5 bases and 2 bases respectively, with 10 bases between them. The germline CDR1 and CDR2 sequences are SGHTA and FQGNSA. The CDR3 region has the DNA TGTGCCAGCAGCGCGAATTCGGGCAATCAGCCCCAGCATTTT. As protein: CASSANSGNQPQHF.

The chain recombines TRBV7-7 with TRBJ2-7; 10 bases are a match to TRBD1. The CDR3 extends over 15 amino acids. The germline V gene encodes CDR1 SSHAT and CDR2 FNYEAQ (reference sequence). J gave up 2 bases and V 3 bases, and 4 bases lay outside the gene matches. CDR3 nucleotide sequence: TGTGCCAGCAGCTTGGGACAGGGGATCACCTACGAGCAGTACTTC. It specifies CASSLGQGITYEQYF.

This chain uses TRBV4-3 with TRBJ2-6, with 8 bases fitting TRBD1. The V gene's germline CDR1 is LGHNA and CDR2 YSLEER. The J segment lost 4 bases and the V segment lost 0 bases, leaving 8 bases of the junction unmatched. The CDR3 consists of 18 residues. In DNA, the CDR3 is TGCGCCAGCAGCCAAGATTCTCAGGGGGCAGGAGGGGCCAACGTCCTGACTTTC. Amino acids: CASSQDSQGAGGANVLTF.

The V gene is TRBV18, the J gene TRBJ1-2; D not resolved. V gave up 2 bases and J gave up 6 bases, with 10 bases separating them. Per germline, CDR1 KGHSH and CDR2 LQKENI. The CDR3 length is 13 residues. The CDR3 DNA reads as TGTGCCAGCTCACCAGCCGGGGTCAATGGCTACACCTTC. This sequence encodes CASSPAGVNGYTF.

The V and J genes are TRBV15 and TRBJ2-2; D is undetermined. The CDR3 consists of 14 residues. CDR1 and CDR2 from the germline V gene are LNHNV and YYDKDF (reference sequence). Between the trimmed V and J ends, which lost 1 base and 7 bases, there was a span of 10 bases. In DNA, the CDR3 is TGTGCCACCAGCAGAGGGAGCGTACTCGGGGAGCTGTTTTTT. Its translation is CATSRGSVLGELFF.

The CDR3 nucleotides are TGTGCCACCAGTGACCCGGGATTCACCAATGAGCAGTTCTTC. Its protein product is CATSDPGFTNEQFF. The gene calls are TRBV24-1 and TRBJ2-1; perhaps TRBD2 as D (5 bases). The CDR3 sequence is 14 residues long. The germline V gene encodes CDR1 KGHDR and CDR2 SFDVKD. The ends were cut back, 4 bases at V and 6 bases at J, with 12 bases in the middle.

This clonotype was found a few times. This chain uses TRBV20-1 with TRBJ1-2; D is unclear. The CDR3 extends over 14 amino acids. Looked up from germline, CDR1 is DFQATT and CDR2 is SNEGSKA (reference sequence). V lost 5 bases, J lost 0 bases, and 13 bases lay in between. CDR3 residues: CSAVHPEANYGYTF. DNA of the CDR3: TGCAGTGCTGTCCATCCTGAAGCTAACTATGGCTACACCTTC.

This clonotype was counted only a few times. The chain uses TRBV20-1 and TRBJ2-5; D is perhaps TRBD1 or TRBD2 (6 bases each). This CDR3 has 12 amino acids. CDR1 and CDR2 (germline): DFQATT, SNEGSKA (reference sequence). The CDR3 is CTGGQSQETQYF. The CDR3 DNA sequence: TGCACTGGGGGGCAGTCCCAAGAGACCCAGTACTTC.

This clonotype turned up a few times. The gene calls are TRBV11-2 and TRBJ2-6, with a tentative D call TRBD2 (7 bases). CDR3 length equals 16 residues. The V gene's germline CDR1 is SGHAT and CDR2 FQNNGV. V was clipped by 4 bases and J by 3 bases, with 13 bases between them. The CDR3 DNA reads as TGTGCCAGCAGCTCTTACGGGGGGCGTGGGGCCAACGTCCTGACTTTC. Translation gives CASSSYGGRGANVLTF.